The 30 T cell receptor beta chains below all came from one sample that was sequenced in a study of T cells in Graves' hyperthyroidism and ophthalmopathy. The investigators amplified TCR beta CDR3 regions from RNA transcripts. Carried out on the TCR CDR3, a first-round RT-PCR used the HTBI primer set. TCRdb re-analysed the multiplex PCR reads in MiXCR, keeping a single row per CDR3 protein. The table shows hundreds of thousands of distinct CDR3 sequences, with 35% occurring only once. Sample: blood. These receptors were taken from a woman aged 40 to 55 with Graves' hyperthyroidism.

The rearrangement uses TRBV6-5 and TRBJ2-2; weak D call: TRBD2 (5 bases). Per germline, CDR1 MNHEY and CDR2 SVGAGI. The CDR3 has 13 residues. The DNA for the CDR3 is TGTACCTCATTACGGGATGACACCGGGGAGCTGTTTTTT. Residues: CTSLRDDTGELFF.

This clonotype has only a few counts. The J gene is TRBJ1-5, the V gene TRBV19; tentatively, D is TRBD1 (5 bases). Per germline, CDR1 LNHDA and CDR2 SQIVND (reference sequence). This CDR3 comprises 16 residues. V was shortened by 3 bases and J by 2 bases, with 14 bases between the two germline ends. CDR3 DNA sequence: TGTGCCAGTAGTATCGGGACTCCTAAAGGCAATCAGCCCCAGCATTTT. Translation: CASSIGTPKGNQPQHF.

This clonotype came up many times. The rearrangement joins TRBV20-1 to TRBJ1-1, with D unresolved. The CDR3 is 12 amino acids. The V and J ends lost 4 bases and 2 bases respectively, with 8 bases between them. Germline values: CDR1 DFQATT, CDR2 SNEGSKA (reference sequence). As DNA, the CDR3 is TGCAGTGCTATTGAGGGTAACACTGAAGCTTTCTTT. It specifies CSAIEGNTEAFF.

Concerning this clonotype itself: The junction does not match germline at one end; this may be a read error. The genes are TRBV7-2 and TRBJ1-1, with a possible D match to TRBD1 (5 bases). The CDR3 runs to 18 residues. Germline CDR1 SGHTA, CDR2 FQGNSA. CDR3 in amino acids: CASSLGTVMWGASTEAFF. In DNA form, the CDR3 reads TGTGCCAGCAGTTTAGGGACGGTGATGTGGGGCGCGTCCACTGAAGCTTTCTTT.

The rearrangement joins TRBV11-2 to TRBJ2-7; TRBD2 agrees at 13 bases. The CDR3 length is 16 residues. CDR1 is SGHAT, CDR2 FQNNGV, per germline. V lost 5 bases and J lost 2; bases outside the gene matches: 6. CDR3 sequence reads: CASSGGLAGVAYEQYF. In DNA, the CDR3 is TGTGCCAGCAGCGGCGGACTAGCGGGAGTCGCCTACGAGCAGTACTTC. The full variable domain, its missing parts supplied by reference TRBV11-2 and TRBJ2-7, is EAGVAQSPRYKIIEKRQSVAFWCNPISGHATLYWYQQILGQGPKLLIQFQNNGVVDDSQLPKDRFSAERLKGVDSTLKIQPAKLEDSAVYLCASSGGLAGVAYEQYFGPGTRLTVT.

This rearrangement joins TRBV12-3 or TRBV12-4 to TRBJ2-3; tentative D call: TRBD2 (6 bases). Trimming cost V 4 bases and J 1 base, with 6 bases left between them. This CDR3 has 13 amino acids. CDR3 loop: CASSSGGTDTQYF. In DNA form, the CDR3 reads TGTGCCAGCAGTTCGGGAGGCACAGATACGCAGTATTTT.

V usage is TRBV7-2 and J usage is TRBJ2-7; 9 bases agree with TRBD1. Germline V gene lookup returns CDR1 SGHTA and CDR2 FQGNSA. Germline trimming cut 9 bases from V and 6 bases from J; bases unmatched to any gene: 6. The CDR3 consists of 12 residues. CDR3 amino acids: CARGRDRVEQYF. DNA of the CDR3: TGTGCCAGGGGCCGGGACAGGGTCGAGCAGTACTTC.

V gene TRBV5-4 combines with J gene TRBJ1-2; D is unresolved. CDR1 is SGHNT, CDR2 YYREEE, per germline (reference sequence). CDR3 size: 12 residues. V lost 5 bases, J lost 8 bases, and 13 bases lay in between. In nucleotides, the CDR3 is TGTGCCAGCAGTTTAACCGGGATGGGCTACACCTTC. It translates to CASSLTGMGYTF. Variable domain in full (rest from reference TRBV5-4 and TRBJ1-2): ETGVTQSPTHLIKTRGQQVTLRCSSQSGHNTVSWYQQALGQGPQFIFQYYREEENGRGNFPPRFSGLQFPNYSSELNVNALELDDSALYLCASSLTGMGYTFGSGTRLTVV.

This rearrangement joins TRBV19 to TRBJ1-5; D not certain. V lost 3 bases, J lost 2 bases, and 8 bases lay in between. The germline V gene encodes CDR1 LNHDA and CDR2 SQIVND (reference sequence). The CDR3 runs 14 residues. The CDR3 loop reads CASSISAGNQPQHF. The CDR3, as DNA: TGTGCCAGTAGTATTTCGGCAGGCAATCAGCCCCAGCATTTT.

This chain connects TRBV5-6 to TRBJ2-7, with TRBD2 matching over 7 bases. Germline-derived CDR1 and CDR2 are SGHDT and YYEEEE. This CDR3 comprises 16 residues. The V segment lost 4 bases and the J segment 0 bases; nucleotides outside the gene matches: 10. In nucleotides, the CDR3 is TGTGCCAGCAGCCCGATTCGGGGGGTACACTCCTACGAGCAGTACTTC. Protein: CASSPIRGVHSYEQYF.

This clonotype has only a few counts. Its ends do not fully match the called genes, so a read error is possible. V and J are TRBV10-3 and TRBJ2-7; D possibly corresponds to TRBD1 (6 bases). This CDR3 is built from 15 residues. Germline V gene lookup returns CDR1 ENHRY and CDR2 SYGVKD. CDR3 protein: CASSEGQKISYEQYF. The CDR3 DNA is TGTGCCAGCAGTGAAGGACAGAAAATCTCCTACGAGCAGTACTTC.

This clonotype was recorded many times. The chain combines TRBV11-2 with TRBJ2-7; 9 positions agree with TRBD1. J gave up 0 bases and V 6 bases, and 15 bases lay outside the gene matches. CDR1 and CDR2 from the germline V gene are SGHAT and FQNNGV. This CDR3 has 18 residues. DNA for the CDR3: TGTGCCAGCAGTCACAACCCGGGACAGGGCGTAAGCTCCTACGAGCAGTACTTC. This sequence encodes CASSHNPGQGVSSYEQYF.

The chain couples TRBV28 to TRBJ2-7, with TRBD1 matching 10 bases. Germline assignment: CDR1 MDHEN and CDR2 SYDVKM. The V gene end was trimmed by 5 bases and the J gene end by 4 bases; junction bases not matched to a gene: 8. The CDR3 runs to 15 residues. For the CDR3, the DNA is TGTGCCAGCAGTCGGCCCGGACAGGGGGTTTACGAGCAGTACTTC. Its translation is CASSRPGQGVYEQYF.

The chain carries TRBV10-3 and TRBJ1-5; 8 bases map to TRBD1. From germline, CDR1 is ENHRY and CDR2 SYGVKD. Germline trimming cut 4 bases from V and 14 bases from J; bases unmatched to any gene: 7. The CDR3 sequence is 12 residues long. CDR3 bases: TGTGCCATCAGTGGGACAGGGTCCTACGAGCATTTT. The encoded protein is CAISGTGSYEHF.

This clonotype showed up many times. This chain connects TRBV19 to TRBJ2-5; maybe TRBD2 (6 bases). The CDR3 consists of 13 residues. Germline V gene sequence: CDR1 LNHDA, CDR2 SQIVND (reference sequence). V was shortened by 7 bases and J by 5 bases, with 14 bases between the two germline ends. DNA for the CDR3: TGTGCCAGTATGGCGAGCGGGTACGAGACCCAGTACTTC. Residues: CASMASGYETQYF.

This clonotype has at least ten counts. This CDR3 reads CASSQEAGATGANVLTF. Written as DNA, the CDR3 is TGTGCCAGCAGCCAAGAAGCGGGAGCGACCGGGGCCAACGTCCTGACTTTC. The rearrangement joins TRBV3-1 to TRBJ2-6; 8 nucleotides line up with TRBD2. Germline CDR1 reads LGHDT; CDR2 reads YNNKEL (reference sequence). The CDR3 loop spans 17 amino acids. V lost 0 bases and J lost 4; bases outside the gene matches: 5.

There are many counts of this clonotype. The V gene is TRBV7-9, the J gene TRBJ2-5, with a weak D call TRBD1 (5 bases). This CDR3 has 15 residues. CDR1 is SEHNR, CDR2 FQNEAQ, per germline (reference sequence). The V gene lost 0 bases and the J gene lost 2 bases, with 10 bases spanning the gap. CDR3 sequence reads: CASSLAVSGQETQYF. The CDR3 bases are TGTGCCAGCAGCTTAGCGGTCTCAGGGCAAGAGACCCAGTACTTC.

The CDR3 spells CASSFSRGRNTEAFF. CDR3 sequence (DNA): TGTGCCAGCAGCTTTTCCAGGGGTCGGAACACTGAAGCTTTCTTT. The chain combines TRBV11-2 with TRBJ1-1; D is possibly TRBD1 (6 bases). This CDR3 has 15 residues. Trimming took off 3 bases at V and 1 base at J, with 12 bases between the two ends. CDR1 is SGHAT, CDR2 FQNNGV, per germline. The full variable domain, with the rest looked up from reference TRBV11-2 and TRBJ1-1, is EAGVAQSPRYKIIEKRQSVAFWCNPISGHATLYWYQQILGQGPKLLIQFQNNGVVDDSQLPKDRFSAERLKGVDSTLKIQPAKLEDSAVYLCASSFSRGRNTEAFFGQGTRLTVV.

This clonotype came up a few times. This sequence joins TRBV12-3 or TRBV12-4 and TRBJ1-1, with D possibly TRBD1 on 6 matching bases. The CDR3 spans 14 residues. V was clipped by 6 bases and J by 0 bases, with 11 bases between them. This CDR3 reads CASSHGQLNTEAFF. The CDR3 region has the DNA TGTGCCAGCAGCCACGGACAGCTGAACACTGAAGCTTTCTTT.

This clonotype was seen ten or more times. This sequence joins TRBV15 and TRBJ1-2; unclear D gene. Deletions cut 0 bases from V and 4 bases from J, with 6 bases between. The CDR3 is 13 amino acids. Germline V CDR1 and CDR2: LNHNV, YYDKDF (reference sequence). The CDR3 protein is CATSRDRAYGYTF. The CDR3 coding sequence is TGTGCCACCAGCAGAGATCGCGCCTATGGCTACACCTTC.

The chain couples TRBV10-3 to TRBJ1-2; 11 bases are a match to TRBD1. The CDR3 extends over 17 amino acids. Germline V lookup: CDR1 ENHRY, CDR2 SYGVKD. Trimming cost V 2 bases and J 5 bases; bases outside gene matches: 10. The CDR3 reads CAISEPWTGGAGYGYTF. The DNA of the CDR3 is TGTGCCATCAGTGAGCCTTGGACAGGGGGCGCGGGGTATGGCTACACCTTC.

Comments on this clonotype: This may arise from a read error, as a much more abundant clone is one base away. The chain has TRBV4-3 and TRBJ1-5; D is ambiguous. This CDR3 has 15 residues. Deletions cut 0 bases from V and 7 bases from J, with 13 bases between. Per the germline V gene, CDR1 is LGHNA and CDR2 is YSLEER. The CDR3 DNA follows: TGCGCCAGCAGCCAAGAGTCGGCGGTCAGGCAGCCCCAGCATTTT. It translates to CASSQESAVRQPQHF.

This clonotype showed up just a few times. The rearrangement links TRBV5-1 to TRBJ1-1; D is perhaps TRBD1 (5 bases). Germline V CDR1 and CDR2: SGHRS, YFSETQ. CDR3 size: 15 residues. The germline V and J ends were trimmed by 0 bases and 1 base, with 10 bases remaining between them. CDR3 protein: CASSLEWGRNTEAFF. As DNA, the CDR3 is TGCGCCAGCAGCTTGGAGTGGGGGAGGAACACTGAAGCTTTCTTT.

The chain employs TRBV7-8 and TRBJ2-7, with D maybe TRBD1 (5 bases). From germline, CDR1 is SGHVS and CDR2 FQNEAQ. The CDR3 is made up of 15 amino acids. V was clipped by 5 bases and J by 5 bases, with 19 bases between them. As DNA, the CDR3 is TGTGCCAGCAGCCGGACACAGACCGCGAGGCACGAGCAGTACTTC. It specifies CASSRTQTARHEQYF.

This clonotype was recorded at least ten times. The gene calls are TRBV19 and TRBJ2-5; TRBD2 agrees at 9 bases. The CDR3 covers 17 residues. Germline CDR1 reads LNHDA; CDR2 reads SQIVND (reference sequence). With 5 bases clipped from V and 5 bases from J, the junction kept 15 bases outside the gene matches. CDR3 sequence: CASSASGLARGRETQYF. The CDR3 coding sequence is TGTGCCAGTAGTGCGAGTGGACTAGCGCGGGGAAGGGAGACCCAGTACTTC.

This clonotype was seen repeatedly, ten times or more. The rearrangement links TRBV20-1 to TRBJ2-7, with 12 positions matching TRBD2. The CDR3 extends over 15 amino acids. From germline, CDR1 is DFQATT and CDR2 SNEGSKA (reference sequence). Germline trimming cut 3 bases from V and 4 bases from J; bases unmatched to any gene: 7. CDR3 bases: TGCAGTGCTAGGGGGACTAGCGGGTTACGGTACGAGCAGTACTTC. This encodes CSARGTSGLRYEQYF.

This clonotype showed up many times. The rearrangement uses TRBV5-8 and TRBJ1-6, with TRBD1 identical over 8 bases. The CDR3 is made up of 14 amino acids. V was pared by 4 bases and J by 11 bases, with 8 bases of the junction left unmatched. From germline, CDR1 is SGHTS and CDR2 YDEGEE. DNA for the CDR3: TGTGCCAGCAGCCAGGACAGGGATCGGCCACCCCTCCACTTT. This sequence encodes CASSQDRDRPPLHF.

Comments on this clonotype: A much larger clone differs by one base, so this may be a read error. The final CDR3 position lacks the conserved phenylalanine or tryptophan, pointing to a likely read error. The rearrangement links TRBV7-9 to TRBJ1-6; possibly TRBD1 for D (5 bases). In germline, CDR1 is SEHNR, CDR2 FQNEAQ (reference sequence). The ends were cut back, 1 base at V and 8 bases at J, with 9 bases in the middle. The CDR3 is made up of 14 amino acids. The DNA of the CDR3 is TGTGCCAGCAGCTTAGGAGTGGGGGATTCACCCCTCCACCTT. Its translation: CASSLGVGDSPLHL.

The table lists this clonotype with many counts. V gene TRBV25-1 combines with J gene TRBJ2-2, with 13 bases that match TRBD2. V lost 5 bases to trimming and J lost 6 bases; unmatched junction nucleotides: 6. This CDR3 is built from 16 residues. Per the germline V gene, CDR1 is MGHDK and CDR2 is SYGVNS. As DNA, the CDR3 is TGTGCCAGCAGTCCGCCGGGACTAGCGGGACCCGGGGAGCTGTTTTTT. Translating it yields CASSPPGLAGPGELFF.

Remarks on this clonotype: A much larger clone is a single base away; this may be a read error. This chain links TRBV4-1 with TRBJ1-2; D gene ambiguous. The CDR3 totals 13 residues. Germline values: CDR1 MGHRA, CDR2 YSYEKL. The CDR3 is CASSQDWPGGCTF. The DNA for the CDR3 is TGCGCCAGCAGCCAAGATTGGCCCGGCGGCTGCACCTTC.